These 17 T cell receptor beta chains were all obtained from the same sample, sequenced in a study of blood T cell repertoires in COVID-19. The data were produced by immunoSEQ multiplex PCR, yet TCRdb's version contains in-frame clones alone and is incomplete. The sample consists of around 75,000 clones, roughly 90% of them appearing once. The source material was peripheral blood. All receptors come from a man between 50 and 59 years old with acute or convalescent COVID-19.

The rearrangement uses TRBV18 and TRBJ2-3, with D hard to call. This CDR3 region has 11 residues. Germline V gives CDR1 KGHSH, CDR2 LQKENI. V lost 5 bases and J 14 bases, leaving 14 bases between the germline ends. The CDR3 DNA is TGTGCCAGCTCAAGAGAGCTTAAATGGTATTTT. Encoded protein: CASSRELKWYF.

This clone has only one observation. The chain uses TRBV5-1 and TRBJ2-7; possibly TRBD2 for D (6 bases). The V and J ends lost 0 bases and 5 bases respectively, with 18 bases between them. The length of the CDR3 is 16 residues. Per germline, CDR1 SGHRS and CDR2 YFSETQ. CDR3 nucleotides: TGCGCCAGCAGCTTGGAGATGGGGGGTCTAAGCAACGAGCAGTACTTC. Its protein is CASSLEMGGLSNEQYF.

The genes are TRBV11-2 and TRBJ2-5; TRBD1 might be the D (5 bases). V dropped 6 bases and J dropped 1 base, with 15 bases sitting between them. Germline CDR1 and CDR2: SGHAT and FQNNGV. The CDR3 has 15 residues. The chain's CDR3 is CASRFIGTGQETQYF. The DNA of the CDR3 is TGTGCCAGCAGATTTATTGGCACAGGCCAAGAGACCCAGTACTTC.

V gene TRBV29-1 combines with J gene TRBJ2-3; 8 nucleotides agree with TRBD1. Trimming at V came to 7 bases and at J to 3 bases, leaving 6 bases not matched to a gene. The CDR3 spans 13 residues. CDR1 and CDR2 from the germline V gene are SQVTM and ANQGSEA. The CDR3 here is CSAGQGGTDTQYF. The CDR3 DNA follows: TGCAGCGCTGGACAGGGTGGGACAGATACGCAGTATTTT.

Notes on this clone: Within the sample, other DNA sequences also encode this same CDR3. This rearrangement joins TRBV25-1 to TRBJ2-7; 10 bases map to TRBD1. V trimming: 7 bases; J trimming: 6 bases; junction bases outside the gene matches: 6. The length of the CDR3 is 13 residues. From germline, CDR1 is MGHDK and CDR2 SYGVNS. The chain's CDR3 is CASTGTGVGEQYF. The CDR3 DNA follows: TGTGCCAGCACAGGGACAGGGGTGGGCGAGCAGTACTTC.

The rearrangement links TRBV5-1 to TRBJ2-7; perhaps TRBD2 as D (6 bases). The CDR3 sequence is 15 residues long. CDR1 is SGHRS, CDR2 YFSETQ, per germline. Trimming left V 4 bases short and J 1 base short, with 15 bases between. DNA for the CDR3: TGCGCCAGCAGCCCGGGTCGGGGGAGGTCCTACGAGCAGTACTTC. It is translated as CASSPGRGRSYEQYF.

The table lists this clone with a few counts. The chain couples TRBV9 to TRBJ2-3; 11 nucleotides line up with TRBD2. Looked up from germline, CDR1 is SGDLS and CDR2 is YYNGEE. This CDR3 contains 13 residues. V gave up 4 bases and J gave up 6 bases; unmatched junction bases: 1. The CDR3 reads CASSRLAGDTQYF. In DNA form, the CDR3 reads TGTGCCAGCAGCCGACTAGCGGGGGATACGCAGTATTTT.

V is TRBV18 and J is TRBJ2-1; D is possibly TRBD2 (5 bases). Trimming left V 5 bases short and J 6 bases short, with 14 bases between. Germline CDR1 KGHSH, CDR2 LQKENI. The CDR3 is 14 residues long. CDR3 protein: CASSTGLAANEQFF. The DNA for the CDR3 is TGTGCCAGCTCAACGGGCCTAGCAGCCAATGAGCAGTTCTTC.

The chain recombines TRBV5-1 with TRBJ1-1; tentatively, D is TRBD1 (5 bases). Germline V CDR1 and CDR2: SGHRS, YFSETQ. The V end lost 6 bases, the J end lost 4 bases, and 25 bases lay between the germline ends. CDR3 length: 17 amino acids. The CDR3 nucleotides are TGCGCCAGCAAGATGGGCGGATGGGGGGAAGGTTTCACTGAAGCTTTCTTT. Residues: CASKMGGWGEGFTEAFF.

J is TRBJ2-1 and V is TRBV9, with 10 positions matching TRBD2. Germline assignment: CDR1 SGDLS and CDR2 YYNGEE. The CDR3 is 15 amino acids. J gave up 6 bases and V 0 bases, and 3 bases lay outside the gene matches. This CDR3 reads CASSVVPSGSNEQFF. CDR3 DNA sequence: TGTGCCAGCAGCGTAGTCCCTAGCGGGAGCAATGAGCAGTTCTTC.

V is TRBV29-1 and J is TRBJ2-3, with D perhaps matching TRBD2 (6 bases). Per the germline V gene, CDR1 is SQVTM and CDR2 is ANQGSEA. There are 17 residues in the CDR3. The ends were cut back, 4 bases at V and 1 base at J, with 21 bases in the middle. The CDR3 spells CSVAIAVAPFGTDTQYF. The CDR3 DNA sequence: TGCAGCGTTGCAATAGCGGTCGCCCCCTTTGGCACAGATACGCAGTATTTT.

This chain links TRBV24-1 with TRBJ2-1; 10 bases are shared with TRBD1. The V gene end was trimmed by 9 bases and the J gene end by 7 bases; junction bases not matched to a gene: 5. The CDR3 covers 13 residues. Germline V gives CDR1 KGHDR, CDR2 SFDVKD. The CDR3 is CATRQGAQNEQFF. In DNA form, the CDR3 reads TGTGCCACCCGACAGGGGGCGCAGAATGAGCAGTTCTTC.

The chain links TRBV5-1 to TRBJ1-3; D is ambiguous. This CDR3 has 16 amino acids. V lost 2 bases, J lost 0 bases, and 12 bases lay in between. The germline gives CDR1 SGHRS, CDR2 YFSETQ. The CDR3 is CASSFTADYSGNTIYF. CDR3 in DNA: TGCGCCAGCAGCTTTACGGCGGACTACTCTGGAAACACCATATATTTT.

This clone came up once. As DNA, the CDR3 is TGTGCCAGTAGTATCCCGAGCGGAGGTCTTTGGGGCTACACCTTC. It specifies CASSIPSGGLWGYTF. The V call is TRBV19, the J call TRBJ1-2; unclear D gene. The CDR3 has 15 residues. From germline, CDR1 is LNHDA and CDR2 SQIVND (reference sequence). The ends were cut back, 3 bases at V and 8 bases at J, with 19 bases in the middle.

This chain connects TRBV9 to TRBJ2-3, with TRBD1 matching 11 bases. Germline V CDR1 and CDR2: SGDLS, YYNGEE. After removal of 0 bases from V and 6 bases from J, the junction contained 3 bases not matched to a gene. This CDR3 contains 15 residues. As DNA, the CDR3 is TGTGCCAGCAGCGTAGGGACAGGGGGCGAGGATACGCAGTATTTT. Protein product: CASSVGTGGEDTQYF.

This clone was seen only once. V is TRBV5-4 and J is TRBJ1-1; TRBD1 matches 10 bases. This CDR3 has 12 residues. From germline, CDR1 is SGHNT and CDR2 YYREEE (reference sequence). J gave up 11 bases and V 3 bases, and 4 bases lay outside the gene matches. This CDR3 reads CASSSGQGLAFF. The CDR3 nucleotides read TGTGCCAGCAGCTCGGGACAGGGGCTGGCTTTCTTT.

This sequence joins TRBV18 and TRBJ2-3; tentative D call: TRBD1 (5 bases). Germline V gene data show CDR1 as KGHSH and CDR2 as LQKENI. CDR3 length equals 12 residues. With 3 bases removed from V and 7 bases from J, the gap between germline ends came to 8 bases. The CDR3 sequence is CASSPTGNTQYF. The CDR3 DNA follows: TGTGCCAGCTCACCTACAGGAAATACGCAGTATTTT.